This T cell receptor (beta chain) originates from a study of response to subunit inactivated influenza vaccine. TCRdb independently ran MiXCR on the RT-PCR reads; one entry per CDR3 protein. The sample includes 500,000 to 650,000 distinct CDR3 sequences, approximately 7.7% of them seen just once. In this sample, this clonotype turned up a few times. Its antigen is not known. The study, taken as a whole, reports: Authors suggested each seasonal influenza vaccination recruits few new T cells.

Looked up from germline, CDR1 is SGHAT and CDR2 is FQNNGV. The V gene lost 1 base and the J gene lost 2 bases, with 21 bases spanning the gap. CDR3 size: 19 residues. The TCR comes from a man aged 45 to 70 who received an inactivated influenza vaccine. The chain uses TRBV11-2 and TRBJ1-5; possible D gene TRBD1, 6 bases. Source: PBMCs from blood, taken roughly 24 months after vaccination. The CDR3 reads CASSLVPTYRVGGNQPQHF. The CDR3 DNA is TGTGCCAGCAGCTTAGTTCCGACTTACAGGGTGGGGGGCAATCAGCCCCAGCATTTT.